This section outlines one T cell receptor beta chain sequence together with its context. Its antigen is as yet unknown. The data belong to a study of cytomegalovirus exposure and HLA in healthy donors. Points from the study as a whole: Earlier analysis found most TCR beta V segments productive about 87% or about 30% of the time.

Primers: 60 Vbeta forward and 13 Jbeta reverse. The table came from immunoSEQ multiplex PCR; TCRdb's copy has only in-frame clones and leaves some out. The data contain some 130,000 clones, around four fifths of them singletons. Germline CDR1 reads MDHEN; CDR2 reads SYDVKM. CDR3 length: 16 residues. V was pared by 5 bases and J by 2 bases, with 17 bases between. The sequenced sample consisted of PBMCs. The chain uses TRBV28 and TRBJ2-3; tentative D call: TRBD1 (6 bases). The origin of this receptor is a male donor in good health and CMV-seropositive. In nucleotides, the CDR3 is TGTGCCAGCAGTCCGATTGGACAGATGATCACAGATACGCAGTATTTT. Amino acid sequence: CASSPIGQMITDTQYF.